This TCR beta chain was sequenced in a study of T-cell reconstitution after alpha-beta-depleted transplantation in children. General study findings and limits: T-cell counts and diversity were attributed mostly to newly produced T cells one year after transplant. Alpha-beta T cells about two months after transplant reportedly derived from several hundred expanded graft clones.

Remarks on this clonotype: Its specificity is unknown.

Library preparation (for TCRbeta) was performed with unique molecular identifiers. Each CDR3 protein is one row after TCRdb ran MiXCR on the PCR reads. The table records over 90,000 distinct CDR3 sequences, less than 6% of them present only once. The CDR3 is 13 residues long. CDR1 MDHEN and CDR2 SYDVKM come from the germline V gene. The input for sequencing was PBMCs, mostly from graft donor cells, taken 60 days after TCRalphabeta/CD19-depleted stem cell transplant. This clonotype originated in a female patient aged 2-9 years who had a stem cell transplant for Fanconi anemia, so the T cells may come from the graft donor. The rearrangement joins TRBV28 to TRBJ2-7; tentatively, D is TRBD1 or TRBD2 (5 bases each). CDR3 DNA sequence: TGTGCAAACCGGGACCCCGACACCTACGAGCAGTACTTC. Its translation: CANRDPDTYEQYF. The full variable domain, its missing parts supplied by reference TRBV28 and TRBJ2-7, is DVKVTQSSRYLVKRTGEKVFLECVQDMDHENMFWYRQDPGLGLRLIYFSYDVKMKEKGDIPEGYSVSREKKERFSLILESASTNQTSMYLCANRDPDTYEQYFGPGTRLTVT.